The 15 T cell receptor beta chains below all came from one sample that was sequenced in a study of beta chain features in type 1 diabetes. Points from the study as a whole: A moderate, significant TCRB CDR3 shortening appeared in type 1 diabetes across four CD4+ subsets.

Expressed TCRB transcripts were sequenced because the entire RNA isolate underwent reverse transcription. Some clones are missing from TCRdb's copy, which holds only in-frame ones; the method was immunoSEQ multiplex PCR. The sample lists about 650,000 clones, around 12% occurring once. Antigen specificity for these receptors is unknown. Material for sequencing was naive CD4+ T cells from blood. Receptor source: a man younger than 40 with type 1 diabetes.

This clone was detected only a few times. This chain joins TRBV13 and TRBJ1-5; 9 positions agree with TRBD1. The CDR3 spans 13 residues. Trimming at V came to 5 bases and at J to 6 bases, leaving 2 bases not matched to a gene. Germline lookup yields CDR1 PRHDT and CDR2 FYEKMQ (reference sequence). The CDR3 loop reads CASSRTGVQPQHF. The CDR3 DNA reads TGTGCCAGCAGCCGGACAGGGGTTCAGCCCCAGCATTTT.

The rearrangement uses TRBV27 and TRBJ2-3; maybe TRBD1 (6 bases). The CDR3 consists of 12 residues. Germline-derived CDR1 and CDR2 are MNHEY and SMNVEV (reference sequence). The V gene lost 6 bases and the J gene lost 5 bases, with 9 bases spanning the gap. CDR3 sequence: CASRLGGDTQYF. The CDR3 DNA follows: TGTGCCAGCAGGTTAGGGGGAGATACGCAGTATTTT.

The chain employs TRBV5-1 and TRBJ2-4, with 12 bases fitting TRBD2. The CDR3 is 15 residues long. With 0 bases clipped from V and 8 bases from J, the junction kept 3 bases outside the gene matches. Germline-derived CDR1 and CDR2 are SGHRS and YFSETQ. The CDR3 here is CASSLGLAGADIQYF. CDR3 sequence (DNA): TGCGCCAGCAGCTTGGGACTAGCGGGGGCGGACATTCAGTACTTC.

CDR3 sequence (DNA): TGTGCCAGCAGTTTGGCCAGGGACGAGCAGTACTTC. It yields the protein CASSLARDEQYF. The chain employs TRBV27 and TRBJ2-7, with D maybe TRBD1 (5 bases). Germline V gives CDR1 MNHEY, CDR2 SMNVEV (reference sequence). CDR3 length equals 12 residues. V lost 3 bases, J lost 5 bases, and 8 bases lay in between.

This clone was counted between two and nine times. One junction end disagrees with the germline gene, perhaps due to a read error. The chain is built from TRBV11-2 and TRBJ1-2; tentatively, D is TRBD1 (6 bases). The CDR3 extends over 13 amino acids. Germline values: CDR1 SGHAT, CDR2 FQNNGV. The DNA for the CDR3 is TGTGCCAGCAGCATAGAGACAGGATATGGCTACACCTTC. This codes for CASSIETGYGYTF. Variable domain in full (rest from reference TRBV11-2 and TRBJ1-2): EAGVAQSPRYKIIEKRQSVAFWCNPISGHATLYWYQQILGQGPKLLIQFQNNGVVDDSQLPKDRFSAERLKGVDSTLKIQPAKLEDSAVYLCASSIETGYGYTFGSGTRLTVV.

V is TRBV25-1 and J is TRBJ2-2; 11 bases agree with TRBD1. Losses at the gene ends were 7 bases for V and 1 base for J; bases not matched to a gene: 8. In germline, CDR1 is MGHDK, CDR2 SYGVNS. The CDR3 runs 17 residues. The CDR3 is CASNPHGTGGNTGELFF. The CDR3 region has the DNA TGTGCCAGCAACCCCCATGGGACAGGGGGGAACACCGGGGAGCTGTTTTTT.

Only a few counts were recorded for this clone. This rearrangement joins TRBV27 to TRBJ2-7; D might be TRBD1 (6 bases). Germline V CDR1 and CDR2: MNHEY, SMNVEV (reference sequence). V lost 2 bases to trimming and J lost 0 bases, with 11 bases between them. The CDR3 extends over 15 amino acids. The CDR3 here is CASSLAGTLSYEQYF. The CDR3 DNA follows: TGTGCCAGCAGTTTAGCTGGGACACTCTCCTACGAGCAGTACTTC.

The genes are TRBV4-2 and TRBJ2-1, with 7 bases fitting TRBD1. The germline V gene encodes CDR1 LGHNA and CDR2 YNFKEQ. Trimming cost V 0 bases and J 0 bases; bases outside gene matches: 5. This CDR3 comprises 17 residues. The CDR3 loop is CASSQEVTGSSYNEQFF. CDR3 nucleotide sequence: TGTGCCAGCAGCCAAGAGGTGACAGGGAGCTCCTACAATGAGCAGTTCTTC.

The rearrangement joins TRBV9 to TRBJ2-3; 11 bases line up with TRBD1. The trim removed 4 bases at V and 3 bases at J, leaving 1 base unmatched. CDR1 and CDR2 (germline): SGDLS, YYNGEE. The CDR3 runs to 14 residues. This CDR3 is CASSRDRGTDTQYF. CDR3 DNA sequence: TGTGCCAGCAGCCGGGACAGGGGGACAGATACGCAGTATTTT.

The V and J genes are TRBV7-9 and TRBJ1-2; no clear D. The ends were cut back, 5 bases at V and 1 base at J, with 8 bases in the middle. This CDR3 has 13 residues. Germline V lookup: CDR1 SEHNR, CDR2 FQNEAQ (reference sequence). DNA for the CDR3: TGTGCCAGCAGCCCAAACAGTAACTATGGCTACACCTTC. This codes for CASSPNSNYGYTF.

The rearrangement links TRBV9 to TRBJ2-2; D is unclear. Germline V CDR1 and CDR2: SGDLS, YYNGEE. The V end was cut by 3 bases, the J end by 2 bases, with 14 bases between. The CDR3 extends over 16 amino acids. The CDR3: CASSEAAYQNTGELFF. CDR3 coding DNA: TGTGCCAGCAGCGAGGCAGCTTACCAAAACACCGGGGAGCTGTTTTTT.

This clone was detected a few times. V gene TRBV9 combines with J gene TRBJ2-2, with D possibly being TRBD1 or TRBD2 (6 bases each). The ends were cut back, 1 base at V and 3 bases at J, with 13 bases in the middle. CDR3 length: 16 amino acids. CDR1 is SGDLS, CDR2 YYNGEE, per germline. CDR3 amino acids: CASSVTQGTDTGELFF. The CDR3 coding sequence is TGTGCCAGCAGCGTAACTCAGGGGACTGACACCGGGGAGCTGTTTTTT.

V gene TRBV27 combines with J gene TRBJ1-5; D not resolved. This CDR3 is 14 amino acids long. Germline-derived CDR1 and CDR2 are MNHEY and SMNVEV (reference sequence). Between the trimmed V and J ends, which lost 5 bases and 2 bases, there was a span of 10 bases. CDR3 DNA sequence: TGTGCCAGCAGTCCAGGCGGGGGCAATCAGCCCCAGCATTTT. It encodes CASSPGGGNQPQHF.

This clone has only a few counts. The chain joins TRBV15 to TRBJ1-2, with 10 bases that match TRBD1. V trimming: 3 bases; J trimming: 4 bases; junction bases outside the gene matches: 17. Per germline, CDR1 LNHNV and CDR2 YYDKDF (reference sequence). The CDR3 is 19 amino acids. The CDR3 DNA reads as TGTGCCACCAGCAGGGAGATGCGGGGGACAGGGGCCTCTGGCTATGGCTACACCTTC. Encoded protein: CATSREMRGTGASGYGYTF.

V gene TRBV7-6 combines with J gene TRBJ2-7; possibly TRBD2 for D (6 bases). The V gene's germline CDR1 is SGHVS and CDR2 FNYEAQ. V was cut by 2 bases and J by 5 bases, with 16 bases left in between. The CDR3 totals 15 residues. The CDR3 loop is CASSLRPSGFDEQYF. The DNA for the CDR3 is TGTGCCAGCAGCTTAAGGCCCAGCGGGTTCGACGAGCAGTACTTC.